A single sample is the source of the 25 T cell receptor beta chains below, sequenced in a study of response to subunit inactivated influenza vaccine. TCRdb ran MiXCR on the RT-PCR reads and lists one entry per CDR3 protein. Among over 650,000 distinct CDR3 sequences listed, about a fifth were seen once. This specimen consisted of PBMCs from blood, obtained 4 to 6 days after vaccination. The receptors were sampled from a man aged 50-60 years who received an inactivated influenza vaccine.

This chain uses TRBV7-2 with TRBJ2-3, with D perhaps matching TRBD2 (5 bases). Deletions cut 2 bases from V and 8 bases from J, with 23 bases between. The germline CDR1 and CDR2 sequences are SGHTA and FQGNSA. This CDR3 is built from 17 residues. CDR3 residues: CASSLQTGRDPSGTQYF. The CDR3, as DNA: TGTGCCAGCAGCTTACAAACGGGGAGAGACCCTTCCGGTACGCAGTATTTT.

The rearrangement uses TRBV20-1 and TRBJ1-4; the match to TRBD1 covers 9 bases. V was pared by 6 bases and J by 8 bases, with 10 bases of the junction left unmatched. Germline values: CDR1 DFQATT, CDR2 SNEGSKA (reference sequence). The CDR3 is 14 residues long. CDR3 sequence reads: CSAYRQGDWEKLFF. In DNA form, the CDR3 reads TGCAGTGCGTACCGACAGGGGGACTGGGAAAAACTGTTTTTT.

The CDR3 is CATSRDLGQVVTEAFF. The CDR3 DNA reads TGTGCCACCAGCAGAGATCTAGGGCAGGTGGTCACTGAAGCTTTCTTT. The chain is built from TRBV15 and TRBJ1-1; D not certain. The CDR3 runs 16 residues. V was clipped by 0 bases and J by 4 bases, with 15 bases between them. Germline V CDR1 and CDR2: LNHNV, YYDKDF (reference sequence).

This clonotype was found a few times. This chain joins TRBV4-2 and TRBJ2-3; perhaps TRBD2 as D (6 bases). CDR1 and CDR2 (germline): LGHNA, YNFKEQ. The V gene lost 4 bases and the J gene lost 3 bases, with 17 bases spanning the gap. This CDR3 is 16 amino acids long. The CDR3 is CASSRRDLTTTDTQYF. DNA of the CDR3: TGTGCCAGCAGCCGGCGGGACTTAACCACTACAGATACGCAGTATTTT.

This sequence joins TRBV2 and TRBJ2-5; D possibly corresponds to TRBD1 (6 bases). From germline, CDR1 is SNHLY and CDR2 FYNNEI. The CDR3 sequence is 13 residues long. V was pared by 6 bases and J by 3 bases, with 11 bases between. The CDR3 loop reads CASSINREETQYF. CDR3 nucleotide sequence: TGTGCCAGCAGCATAAACAGGGAAGAGACCCAGTACTTC.

This clonotype turned up a few times. CDR3: CAISDWRAGDTGELFF. The CDR3 bases are TGTGCCATCAGCGACTGGCGAGCGGGAGACACCGGGGAGCTGTTTTTT. V usage is TRBV10-3 and J usage is TRBJ2-2, with 8 positions matching TRBD2. Germline V gives CDR1 ENHRY, CDR2 SYGVKD. This CDR3 comprises 16 residues. V shed 6 bases and J 3 bases; nucleotides not matched to a gene: 9.

The rearrangement joins TRBV27 to TRBJ2-1, with D perhaps matching TRBD2 (5 bases). This CDR3 has 20 residues. From germline, CDR1 is MNHEY and CDR2 SMNVEV (reference sequence). The V end lost 6 bases, the J end lost 10 bases, and 37 bases lay between the germline ends. The CDR3 reads CASRPTRPGQTRTYNEEQFF. The CDR3 DNA follows: TGTGCCAGCAGACCCACTCGGCCCGGGCAGACAAGGACTTACAATGAGGAGCAGTTCTTC.

This clonotype was counted a few times. This sequence joins TRBV3-1 and TRBJ2-2; 9 nucleotides align to TRBD2. CDR3 length: 15 amino acids. Per the germline V gene, CDR1 is LGHDT and CDR2 is YNNKEL (reference sequence). Trimming removed 4 bases from V and 5 bases from J; junction bases left unmatched: 5. The CDR3 sequence: CASSPGTSKTGELFF. The CDR3 DNA reads as TGTGCCAGCAGCCCCGGGACTAGCAAAACCGGGGAGCTGTTTTTT.

This clonotype was detected only a few times. The chain combines TRBV5-1 with TRBJ1-2; no firm D call. This CDR3 spans 13 amino acids. The V gene lost 2 bases and the J gene lost 6 bases, with 11 bases spanning the gap. Looked up from germline, CDR1 is SGHRS and CDR2 is YFSETQ. This CDR3 reads CASSFGVTDGYTF. In nucleotides, the CDR3 is TGCGCCAGCAGCTTCGGGGTAACGGATGGCTACACCTTC.

The rearrangement links TRBV20-1 to TRBJ2-3, with TRBD2 matching over 7 bases. CDR3 length equals 14 residues. In germline, CDR1 is DFQATT, CDR2 SNEGSKA (reference sequence). Losses at the gene ends were 8 bases for V and 2 bases for J; bases not matched to a gene: 10. The CDR3 is CSTRAGAHTDTQYF. As DNA, the CDR3 is TGCAGTACCCGGGCGGGAGCCCACACAGATACGCAGTATTTT.

This clonotype was counted many times. This rearrangement joins TRBV7-2 to TRBJ2-7, with 9 nucleotides matching TRBD1. CDR1 is SGHTA and CDR2 is FQGNSA in the germline V gene. V trimming: 4 bases; J trimming: 9 bases; junction bases outside the gene matches: 7. The CDR3 covers 13 residues. The CDR3 nucleotides read TGTGCCAGCAGCTCCGGGACAGGGAGTTGGCAGTACTTC. This encodes CASSSGTGSWQYF.

This clonotype turned up a few times. The chain carries TRBV6-2 or TRBV6-3 and TRBJ2-1; TRBD1 matches at 8 bases. The CDR3 sequence is 21 residues long. Germline trimming cut 0 bases from V and 1 base from J; bases unmatched to any gene: 17. Per the germline V gene, CDR1 is MNHEY and CDR2 is SVGEGT. For the CDR3, the DNA is TGTGCCAGCAGTTACTCGAGGCCCCAGGGGGCCCGGGGATTTTCCTACAATGAGCAGTTCTTC. Residues: CASSYSRPQGARGFSYNEQFF.

This clonotype was detected ten times or more. The CDR3 nucleotides read TGTGCCAGCAGCCGACAGAACAATGAGCAGTTCTTC. Protein sequence: CASSRQNNEQFF. The V call is TRBV7-9, the J call TRBJ2-1; D is perhaps TRBD1 (5 bases). The V gene's germline CDR1 is SEHNR and CDR2 FQNEAQ (reference sequence). The CDR3 runs 12 residues. V lost 5 bases and J lost 5, with 7 bases in between.

This clonotype was counted many times. The genes are TRBV7-2 and TRBJ2-3; the D is unclear. CDR1 and CDR2 (germline): SGHTA, FQGNSA. CDR3 length: 15 amino acids. The ends were cut back, 4 bases at V and 6 bases at J, with 17 bases in the middle. The CDR3 DNA is TGTGCCAGCAGCTCTCGCTCCCAAGTTGCGGATACGCAGTATTTT. Translated: CASSSRSQVADTQYF.

This clonotype was counted a few times. The V call is TRBV20-1, the J call TRBJ2-2; D possibly corresponds to TRBD2 (5 bases). Germline lookup yields CDR1 DFQATT and CDR2 SNEGSKA (reference sequence). The CDR3 spans 15 residues. V was pared by 6 bases and J by 6 bases, with 20 bases between. CDR3 sequence reads: CSAPSYSGRAGELFF. The CDR3 DNA reads as TGCAGTGCGCCGAGCTACAGCGGAAGGGCCGGGGAGCTGTTTTTT.

The genes are TRBV7-2 and TRBJ2-1; weak D call: TRBD1 (6 bases). Germline-derived CDR1 and CDR2 are SGHTA and FQGNSA. The V and J ends lost 1 base and 4 bases respectively, with 14 bases between them. CDR3 length equals 16 residues. CDR3 DNA: TGTGCCAGCAGCTTAGAGGGGTCAGGGGCATACAATGAGCAGTTCTTC. Amino acid sequence: CASSLEGSGAYNEQFF. Full variable domain (remainder filled in from reference TRBV7-2 and TRBJ2-1): GAGVSQSPSNKVTEKGKDVELRCDPISGHTALYWYRQSLGQGLEFLIYFQGNSAPDKSGLPSDRFSAERTGGSVSTLTIQRTQQEDSAVYLCASSLEGSGAYNEQFFGPGTRLTVL.

The rearrangement uses TRBV12-3 or TRBV12-4 and TRBJ2-1, with no clear D. This CDR3 region has 12 residues. Trimming removed 3 bases at V and 6 bases at J, with 6 bases between. CDR3 nucleotide sequence: TGTGCCAGCAGTTTGCAGGTCAATGAGCAGTTCTTC. Amino acids: CASSLQVNEQFF.

About this clonotype itself: A read error is possible here, since a much larger clone lies one base away. As DNA, the CDR3 is TGTGCCATCAGTGACAGTGCAACTAATGAAAAACTGTTTTTT. Amino acids: CAISDSATNEKLFF. The rearrangement uses TRBV10-3 and TRBJ1-4, with D unclear. The CDR3 has 14 residues. V was clipped by 3 bases and J by 0 bases, with 5 bases between them. Germline CDR1 is ENHRY and CDR2 is SYGVKD.

The sample holds many counts of this clonotype. The V call is TRBV7-9, the J call TRBJ2-1; 8 positions agree with TRBD2. Germline CDR1 is SEHNR and CDR2 is FQNEAQ (reference sequence). Trimming at V came to 0 bases and at J to 1 base, leaving 2 bases not matched to a gene. The CDR3 length is 16 residues. CDR3 nucleotide sequence: TGTGCCAGCAGCTTAGCCGGCGGGAGGTCCTACAATGAGCAGTTCTTC. This encodes CASSLAGGRSYNEQFF.

At least ten counts were recorded for this clonotype. The rearrangement uses TRBV29-1 and TRBJ2-3; possibly TRBD1 for D (5 bases). The CDR3 is 16 amino acids. Germline V lookup: CDR1 SQVTM, CDR2 ANQGSEA. Trimming cost V 3 bases and J 4 bases, with 20 bases left between them. CDR3 amino acids: CSVDGLVDSGADTQYF. CDR3 nucleotides: TGCAGCGTTGATGGTCTGGTCGACAGTGGAGCAGATACGCAGTATTTT.

The chain couples TRBV6-2 or TRBV6-3 to TRBJ2-1; tentative D call: TRBD2 (5 bases). Trimming pared 5 bases from V and 5 bases from J, leaving 16 bases between. The CDR3 totals 15 residues. Germline CDR1 reads MNHEY; CDR2 reads SVGEGT. The CDR3: CASSLRTGPNNEQFF. The CDR3, as DNA: TGTGCCAGCAGTCTCAGGACTGGACCCAACAATGAGCAGTTCTTC.

This clonotype came up a few times. The chain combines TRBV5-1 with TRBJ2-7, with 8 positions matching TRBD1. The CDR3 is 15 residues long. Looked up from germline, CDR1 is SGHRS and CDR2 is YFSETQ. V was clipped by 4 bases and J by 5 bases; unmatched bases: 11. The CDR3 DNA sequence: TGCGCCAGCAGCCTGACAGGGGTTCGCGCCGACGAGCAGTACTTC. This translates into CASSLTGVRADEQYF.

Only a few counts were recorded for this clonotype. The genes are TRBV15 and TRBJ2-3, with D uncertain. This CDR3 is built from 14 residues. Germline V lookup: CDR1 LNHNV, CDR2 YYDKDF (reference sequence). Deletions cut 1 base from V and 2 bases from J, with 7 bases between. This CDR3 reads CATSRGLHTDTQYF. Here the CDR3 DNA reads TGTGCCACCAGCAGAGGCCTCCACACAGATACGCAGTATTTT.

This clonotype was counted at least ten times. The chain has TRBV7-3 and TRBJ2-1, with 7 bases fitting TRBD1. The CDR3 length is 15 residues. The germline gives CDR1 SGHTA, CDR2 FQGTGA. The trim removed 5 bases at V and 8 bases at J, leaving 12 bases unmatched. DNA for the CDR3: TGTGCCAGCAGCCCAACAGGGGAAGTGAGGGATGAGCAGTTCTTC. It encodes CASSPTGEVRDEQFF. Supplemented by reference TRBV7-3 and TRBJ2-1, the full variable domain reads GAGVSQTPSNKVTEKGKYVELRCDPISGHTALYWYRQSLGQGPEFLIYFQGTGAADDSGLPNDRFFAVRPEGSVSTLKIQRTERGDSAVYLCASSPTGEVRDEQFFGPGTRLTVL.

The V call is TRBV20-1, the J call TRBJ2-4, with TRBD2 matching 12 bases. V lost 5 bases to trimming and J lost 0 bases; unmatched junction nucleotides: 5. The CDR3 covers 16 residues. The germline V gene has CDR1 DFQATT and CDR2 SNEGSKA (reference sequence). The CDR3 here is CSAPTSGRVAKNIQYF. The CDR3 DNA is TGCAGTGCTCCGACTAGCGGGAGAGTAGCCAAAAACATTCAGTACTTC.